Listed below are T cell receptor beta chains from one sample, sequenced in a study of blood T cells in healthy people across ages. TCRdb independently ran MiXCR on the 5' RACE reads; one entry per CDR3 protein. This table has around 1,900,000 distinct CDR3 sequences, 39% appearing once. The sequencing sample was made of blood. The receptors come from a human donor in good health. Both conserved end residues are part of each CDR3. D genes are given only for firm matches. Where a row states a size, it is once, few, many or the class of an expanded clone; other rows omit it.

v_gene: TRBV29-1
abundance: many
j_gene: TRBJ2-5
d_gene: TRBD1
CDR3aa: CSVEYSGTGDHHQETQYF
CDR3nt: TGCAGCGTTGAGTATAGTGGGACAGGGGATCATCACCAAGAGACCCAGTACTTC

v_gene: TRBV20-1
abundance: NA
j_gene: TRBJ2-7
d_gene: TRBD2
CDR3aa: CSARPSGRVEKGEQYF
CDR3nt: TGCAGTGCTAGACCATCCGGGAGGGTTGAGAAGGGCGAGCAGTACTTC

v_gene: TRBV15
abundance: NA
j_gene: TRBJ1-6
d_gene: NA
CDR3aa: CATSRDRTRNNSPLHF
CDR3nt: TGTGCCACCAGCAGAGATCGGACAAGGAATAATTCACCCCTCCACTTT

v_gene: TRBV20-1
abundance: few
j_gene: TRBJ2-1
d_gene: TRBD2
CDR3aa: CSARPFLAGVNEQFF
CDR3nt: TGCAGTGCTAGACCCTTCCTAGCGGGGGTGAATGAGCAGTTCTTC

v_gene: TRBV7-9
abundance: NA
j_gene: TRBJ2-1
d_gene: NA
CDR3aa: CASSLGWHEQFF
CDR3nt: TGTGCCAGCAGCTTAGGTTGGCATGAGCAGTTCTTC

v_gene: TRBV20-1
abundance: NA
j_gene: TRBJ1-5
d_gene: TRBD1
CDR3aa: CSATTGVGQPQHF
CDR3nt: TGCAGTGCCACGACAGGGGTTGGGCAGCCCCAGCATTTT

v_gene: TRBV5-4
abundance: few
j_gene: TRBJ1-6
d_gene: NA
CDR3aa: CASSLEGYNSPLHF
CDR3nt: TGTGCCAGCAGCTTAGAAGGGTACAATTCACCCCTCCACTTT

v_gene: TRBV20-1
abundance: once
j_gene: TRBJ2-5
d_gene: NA
CDR3aa: CSASLPGVRQETQYF
CDR3nt: TGCAGTGCTAGTCTCCCCGGAGTTCGCCAAGAGACCCAGTACTTC

v_gene: TRBV7-2
abundance: NA
j_gene: TRBJ2-5
d_gene: TRBD2
CDR3aa: CASSLVRSSGGSETQYF
CDR3nt: TGTGCCAGCAGCTTAGTTCGATCTAGCGGGGGCTCAGAGACCCAGTACTTC

v_gene: TRBV11-2
abundance: NA
j_gene: TRBJ2-5
d_gene: NA
CDR3aa: CASSLVWGASDETQYF
CDR3nt: TGTGCCAGCAGCTTAGTTTGGGGGGCGAGCGACGAGACCCAGTACTTC

v_gene: TRBV5-5
abundance: few
j_gene: TRBJ1-5
d_gene: TRBD1
CDR3aa: CASSWDSYSNQPQHF
CDR3nt: TGTGCCAGCAGCTGGGACAGTTATAGCAATCAGCCCCAGCATTTT

v_gene: TRBV29-1
abundance: NA
j_gene: TRBJ1-5
d_gene: NA
CDR3aa: CSVGGRINGNQPQHF
CDR3nt: TGCAGCGTTGGCGGGAGGATCAATGGGAATCAGCCCCAGCATTTT

v_gene: TRBV5-6
abundance: NA
j_gene: TRBJ2-1
d_gene: TRBD1
CDR3aa: CASSYTSGTGYYNEQFF
CDR3nt: TGTGCCAGCAGCTACACCTCCGGGACAGGGTATTACAATGAGCAGTTCTTC

v_gene: TRBV7-2
abundance: few
j_gene: TRBJ2-7
d_gene: TRBD1
CDR3aa: CASSLLGQLSYEQYF
CDR3nt: TGTGCCAGCAGTTTACTGGGACAGCTTTCCTACGAGCAGTACTTC

v_gene: TRBV7-9
abundance: NA
j_gene: TRBJ2-7
d_gene: NA
CDR3aa: CASRGTPTYEQYF
CDR3nt: TGTGCCAGCAGGGGGACACCGACCTACGAGCAGTACTTC

v_gene: TRBV3-1
abundance: many
j_gene: TRBJ2-6
d_gene: NA
CDR3aa: CASSLLWSGANVLTF
CDR3nt: TGTGCCAGCAGCCTCTTGTGGTCTGGGGCCAACGTCCTGACTTTC

v_gene: TRBV29-1
abundance: NA
j_gene: TRBJ2-1
d_gene: NA
CDR3aa: CSVEDLSPAGSNEQFF
CDR3nt: TGCAGCGTTGAAGACCTGTCCCCGGCGGGGTCCAATGAGCAGTTCTTC

v_gene: TRBV6-2/TRBV6-3
abundance: few
j_gene: TRBJ2-7
d_gene: NA
CDR3aa: CASSWGGYPSNEQYF
CDR3nt: TGTGCCAGCTCCTGGGGGGGCTACCCCTCCAACGAGCAGTACTTC

v_gene: TRBV7-2
abundance: few
j_gene: TRBJ2-1
d_gene: NA
CDR3aa: CASRAGSSYNEQFF
CDR3nt: TGTGCCAGTAGGGCGGGGAGCTCCTACAATGAGCAGTTCTTC

v_gene: TRBV5-4
abundance: few
j_gene: TRBJ2-1
d_gene: TRBD1
CDR3aa: CASSLGTGEEEQFF
CDR3nt: TGTGCCAGCAGCTTGGGGACAGGGGAGGAAGAGCAGTTCTTC

v_gene: TRBV14
abundance: few
j_gene: TRBJ1-1
d_gene: NA
CDR3aa: CASSQEPITEAFF
CDR3nt: TGTGCCAGCAGCCAAGAACCCATCACTGAAGCTTTCTTT

v_gene: TRBV4-1
abundance: few
j_gene: TRBJ2-7
d_gene: NA
CDR3aa: CASSQGILTSSYEQYF
CDR3nt: TGCGCCAGCAGCCAAGGGATACTTACGAGCTCCTACGAGCAGTACTTC

v_gene: TRBV28
abundance: NA
j_gene: TRBJ2-7
d_gene: NA
CDR3aa: CATHPGEGEQYF
CDR3nt: TGTGCCACCCACCCTGGAGAGGGCGAGCAGTACTTC

v_gene: TRBV12-3/TRBV12-4
abundance: NA
j_gene: TRBJ2-6
d_gene: NA
CDR3aa: CASSSSRVRSGANVLTF
CDR3nt: TGTGCCAGCAGTTCCAGCAGGGTAAGGTCTGGGGCCAACGTCCTGACTTTC